This is a list of T cell receptor beta chains from one sample in a study of shared clonotypes between healthy human individuals. Produced via immunoSEQ multiplex PCR; TCRdb's table is partial and in-frame only. The repertoire has about 79,000 clones, about 64% of them found once; the top ten carry roughly 49%. Sequencing used memory CD8+ T cells sorted from blood. The origin of the receptors is a young man in good health. The CDR3 runs from the conserved cysteine through the conserved F or W. Fields, in order: clone size, V gene, J gene, CDR3 protein. Clone size appears in some rows only: once, few, many, or a class for an expanded clone.

clone_size: .; v_call: TRBV7-2; j_call: TRBJ2-1; cdr3_aa: CASSSPWGHQTPYNEQFF
clone_size: many; v_call: TRBV10-1; j_call: TRBJ2-1; cdr3_aa: CASSEQQGPYNEQFF
clone_size: many; v_call: TRBV6-1; j_call: TRBJ2-1; cdr3_aa: CASSEAQGGVYNEQFF
clone_size: .; v_call: TRBV6-1; j_call: TRBJ2-7; cdr3_aa: CASSFLAGEGNEQYF
clone_size: medium-sized; v_call: TRBV27; j_call: TRBJ2-1; cdr3_aa: CASSPTSLGDSGNEQFF
clone_size: .; v_call: TRBV6-1; j_call: TRBJ2-7; cdr3_aa: CASSEAFPAPGASYEQYF
clone_size: .; v_call: TRBV30; j_call: TRBJ2-5; cdr3_aa: CAWAREAGQETQYF
clone_size: .; v_call: TRBV29-1; j_call: TRBJ2-5; cdr3_aa: CSVLQGGETQYF
clone_size: once; v_call: TRBV6-1; j_call: TRBJ2-3; cdr3_aa: CASSEGVQTGRTDTQYF
clone_size: medium-sized; v_call: TRBV27; j_call: TRBJ1-1; cdr3_aa: CASSITGDTEAFF
clone_size: .; v_call: TRBV7-3; j_call: TRBJ2-3; cdr3_aa: CASSPKLAGVTDTQYF
clone_size: .; v_call: TRBV2; j_call: TRBJ2-3; cdr3_aa: CASEGEGLSPDTQYF
clone_size: .; v_call: TRBV10-1; j_call: TRBJ2-1; cdr3_aa: CAIYWTSGREEQFF
clone_size: once; v_call: TRBV19; j_call: TRBJ2-5; cdr3_aa: CASSIRLGQETQYF
clone_size: .; v_call: TRBV29-1; j_call: TRBJ2-1; cdr3_aa: CSVDSQSSYNEQFF
clone_size: .; v_call: TRBV27; j_call: TRBJ2-1; cdr3_aa: CASSRRDRVGEQFF
clone_size: .; v_call: TRBV2; j_call: TRBJ2-2; cdr3_aa: CASSEGWGSGRALDTGELFF
clone_size: .; v_call: TRBV27; j_call: TRBJ2-3; cdr3_aa: CASSPASGSPTDTQYF
clone_size: .; v_call: TRBV4-3; j_call: TRBJ2-2; cdr3_aa: CASSQLTGGGTGELFF
clone_size: .; v_call: TRBV2; j_call: TRBJ2-1; cdr3_aa: CASSVLAGDNEQFF
clone_size: .; v_call: TRBV7-6; j_call: TRBJ1-2; cdr3_aa: CASSMTDRTGYTF
clone_size: many; v_call: TRBV4-2; j_call: TRBJ2-6; cdr3_aa: CASSQLQDSGANVLTF
clone_size: .; v_call: TRBV7-8; j_call: TRBJ1-1; cdr3_aa: CASSLGSGQTEAFF
clone_size: .; v_call: TRBV27; j_call: TRBJ1-5; cdr3_aa: CASSLGRNQPQHF
clone_size: few; v_call: TRBV11-2; j_call: TRBJ1-1; cdr3_aa: CASSPGGVGRVNTEAFF
clone_size: .; v_call: TRBV4-2; j_call: TRBJ2-2; cdr3_aa: CASSQVGAAAIGELFF
clone_size: .; v_call: TRBV6-1; j_call: TRBJ2-7; cdr3_aa: CASRTDYEQYF
clone_size: .; v_call: TRBV18; j_call: TRBJ2-7; cdr3_aa: CASSLYRLAGGQRSYEQYF
clone_size: .; v_call: TRBV27; j_call: TRBJ2-7; cdr3_aa: CASSFGLAYEQYF